The clone carrying this TCR beta chain was detected only once. Using immunoSEQ multiplex PCR, the repertoire was profiled, and TCRdb retains in-frame clones only, with some absent. The sample contains almost 20,000 clones, over 85% of which appear only once. This specimen belongs to a study of blood T cell repertoires in COVID-19. Looking at the study overall: PBMCs, B-cell-depleted T cells, or T cells provided the cDNA or gDNA that made up the material.

V lost 6 bases and J lost 4; bases outside the gene matches: 7. CDR3 length: 14 residues. From germline, CDR1 is MNHNY and CDR2 SVGAGI (reference sequence). This chain connects TRBV6-6 to TRBJ2-7; 9 positions agree with TRBD1. The source material was peripheral blood. The receptor comes from a woman between 50 and 59 years old with active COVID-19. The DNA for the CDR3 is TGTGCCAGCAGCCCCGGACAGGGGATATACGAGCAGTACTTC. It specifies CASSPGQGIYEQYF.